The 9 T cell receptor beta chains below were found in one sample sequenced in a study of T cells in women clearing cervical HPV infection. Generated by immunoSEQ multiplex PCR, the TCRdb table keeps only in-frame clones and is missing some. Recorded for this sample: about 14,000 clones. Sequenced input: blood buffy coat. The receptors come from a woman aged 18 to 69 with a cervical HPV16 infection that either progressed to CIN3+ or cleared (not recorded which).

As regards this clone: The read ends 3 residues early relative to the CDR3; the germline J gene fills the gap. The chain carries TRBV18 and TRBJ2-3; possibly TRBD1 for D (6 bases). The germline V and J ends were trimmed by 8 bases and 2 bases, with 14 bases remaining between them. Germline lookup yields CDR1 KGHSH and CDR2 LQKENI. The CDR3 runs 14 residues. The sequenced CDR3 bases are TGTGCCAGCCAGCTGACAGGTTCCACAGATACG. Its protein product is CASQLTGSTDT. The CDR3, in full, reads CASQLTGSTDTQYF.

The CDR3 region is CASSILAGGPYDYTF. The sequenced CDR3 bases are TGTGCCAGTAGTATTCTAGCGGGGGGGCCGTACGAC. The rearrangement joins TRBV19 to TRBJ1-2; D is possibly TRBD1 (6 bases). The sequenced fragment ends 3 residues before the CDR3 boundary, so the rest is inferred from the germline J gene. CDR1 is LNHDA and CDR2 is SQIVND in the germline V gene (reference sequence). This CDR3 region has 15 residues.

CDR3 in amino acids: CASSLTREDTYTF. CDR3 DNA (partial): TGTGCCAGCAGCTTAACCAGGGAAGATACC. The chain employs TRBV7-3 and TRBJ1-2, with D possibly matching TRBD1 (5 bases). The read halts 3 residues ahead of the CDR3 end, with the missing end drawn from the germline J gene. CDR1 and CDR2 from the germline V gene are SGHTA and FQGTGA. The CDR3 length is 13 residues.

In the case of this clone: The CDR3 is cut off 3 residues early in the read; its end comes from the germline J gene. The gene calls are TRBV5-6 and TRBJ2-3, with a possible D match to TRBD1 (6 bases). Germline V gives CDR1 SGHDT, CDR2 YYEEEE. The CDR3 loop spans 11 amino acids. The CDR3 bases that were read are TGTGCCAGCCAGGGACAAGAGACG. Its translation is CASQGQET. Given in full, the CDR3 is CASQGQETQYF.

For this clone: The CDR3 goes on 3 residues after the read ends, and that part is filled in from the germline J gene. This chain joins TRBV7-9 and TRBJ2-3, with a weak D call TRBD1 (6 bases). From germline, CDR1 is SEHNR and CDR2 FQNEAQ (reference sequence). The CDR3 runs to 14 residues. The CDR3 sequence is CASSPDRRNQPQYF. The CDR3 bases that were read are TGTGCCAGCAGCCCCGACAGGCGAAATCAGCCG.

Concerning this clone: The missing CDR3 end, 3 residues past where the read stops, is filled in from the germline J gene. The V call is TRBV20-1, the J call TRBJ1-6, with D possibly being TRBD1 (5 bases). Per the germline V gene, CDR1 is DFQATT and CDR2 is SNEGSKA (reference sequence). The length of the CDR3 is 16 residues. The V and J ends lost 3 bases and 7 bases respectively, with 19 bases between them. CDR3 protein: CSASADATRGNSPLHF. CDR3 bases read: TGCAGTGCTAGTGCTGACGCCACCCGGGGGAATTCACCC.

Regarding this clone: The CDR3 end falls 3 residues outside the read, so it is completed with the germline J gene. This sample also contains other DNA sequences that code for the same CDR3. This rearrangement joins TRBV2 to TRBJ1-2; the match to TRBD1 covers 7 bases. The germline V gene encodes CDR1 SNHLY and CDR2 FYNNEI. Trimming removed 6 bases from V and 4 bases from J; junction bases left unmatched: 5. The CDR3 consists of 13 residues. Here the CDR3 reads CASRGTAPYGYTF. The sequenced CDR3 bases are TGTGCCAGCAGAGGGACAGCGCCCTATGGC.

In terms of frequency, this clone is medium-sized. The DNA ends 3 residues before the CDR3 does, and the rest of the CDR3 is filled in from the germline J gene. The rearrangement uses TRBV7-6 and TRBJ2-2; D unclear. CDR3 length: 13 amino acids. CDR1 and CDR2 from the germline V gene are SGHVS and FNYEAQ. V lost 5 bases to trimming and J lost 2 bases, with 6 bases between them. The CDR3 is CASSSDNTGELFF. CDR3 DNA, as far as it was read: TGTGCCAGCAGCAGCGATAACACCGGGGAG.

With respect to this clone: Read coverage stops 3 residues before the CDR3 terminus; the germline J gene supplies the remainder. The chain combines TRBV10-1 with TRBJ1-3; D might be TRBD1 (5 bases). The CDR3 covers 15 residues. Germline CDR1 WNHNN, CDR2 SYGVQD (reference sequence). Trimming pared 3 bases from V and 2 bases from J, leaving 11 bases between. The part of the CDR3 DNA that was read is TGCGCCAGCAGTGATTCCACAGGTGCTGGAAACACC. This encodes CASSDSTGAGNT. The full CDR3 protein reads CASSDSTGAGNTIYF.